Shown below are 24 T cell receptor beta chains from a single sample sequenced in a study of OX40 agonist ivuxolimab in advanced cancers. TCRdb's copy holds only in-frame clones and misses some; the assay was immunoSEQ multiplex PCR. The sample consists of 35,000 to 45,000 clones, about 90% of them appearing once. Source: CD4+ or CD8+ T cells sorted from blood, taken in a trial of the OX40 agonist ivuxolimab. These receptors came from an adult with an advanced solid tumor such as melanoma, head and neck, liver or kidney cancer.

This clone was seen a single time. The J gene is TRBJ1-1, the V gene TRBV7-8; D remains ambiguous. This CDR3 has 16 amino acids. Germline values: CDR1 SGHVS, CDR2 FQNEAQ. Trimming took off 3 bases at V and 0 bases at J, with 14 bases between the two ends. CDR3: CASSFLDRGLNTEAFF. CDR3 DNA sequence: TGTGCCAGCAGCTTCCTGGACCGCGGCTTGAACACTGAAGCTTTCTTT.

The chain recombines TRBV4-1 with TRBJ2-7; no clear D gene. Germline loops: CDR1 MGHRA, CDR2 YSYEKL. The CDR3 length is 14 residues. With 0 bases removed from V and 3 bases from J, the gap between germline ends came to 9 bases. In nucleotides, the CDR3 is TGCGCCAGCAGCCAAGAGGCTCGACGCTACGAGCAGTACTTC. Translated: CASSQEARRYEQYF.

The genes are TRBV10-2 and TRBJ2-1; 11 positions match TRBD1. With 4 bases clipped from V and 9 bases from J, the junction kept 5 bases outside the gene matches. This CDR3 region has 14 residues. Germline lookup yields CDR1 WSHSY and CDR2 SAAADI. The CDR3 nucleotides read TGCGCCAGCAGTGCCGGGACAGGGGGGGTTGAGCAGTTCTTC. It yields the protein CASSAGTGGVEQFF.

In its sample, this clone was seen once. The gene calls are TRBV28 and TRBJ2-2, with D possibly matching TRBD2 (6 bases). Germline-derived CDR1 and CDR2 are MDHEN and SYDVKM. The CDR3 loop spans 15 amino acids. V was trimmed by 4 bases and J by 7 bases, leaving 16 bases between them. Here the CDR3 reads CASSSRQRRDGELFF. In DNA, the CDR3 is TGTGCCAGCAGTTCCCGTCAAAGGCGGGACGGGGAGCTGTTTTTT.

This chain uses TRBV6-5 with TRBJ1-1; no clear D. The CDR3 is 14 residues long. CDR1 is MNHEY, CDR2 SVGAGI, per germline. Trimming removed 0 bases from V and 8 bases from J, with 13 bases in between. The CDR3 nucleotides read TGTGCCAGCAGTTACTCGATAGGTCCAGCCGAAGCTTTCTTT. Amino acids: CASSYSIGPAEAFF.

V gene TRBV7-9 combines with J gene TRBJ2-2, with D perhaps matching TRBD2 (5 bases). The CDR3 extends over 14 amino acids. Per germline, CDR1 SEHNR and CDR2 FQNEAQ (reference sequence). Trimming removed 6 bases from V and 1 base from J, with 9 bases in between. Here the CDR3 DNA reads TGTGCCAGCAGGGACGGACTGAACACCGGGGAGCTGTTTTTT. Amino acids: CASRDGLNTGELFF.

Only one count was recorded for this clone. This sequence joins TRBV5-4 and TRBJ2-5, with TRBD2 as a possible D gene (6 bases). Germline CDR1 SGHNT, CDR2 YYREEE (reference sequence). This CDR3 has 16 amino acids. The V end lost 0 bases, the J end lost 3 bases, and 15 bases lay between the germline ends. The CDR3 region has the DNA TGTGCCAGCAGCTTGGCCCCGGGTAGCGGAGAAGAGACCCAGTACTTC. Translating gives CASSLAPGSGEETQYF.

This clone has a single count. The V and J genes are TRBV9 and TRBJ1-1; D gene unclear. The V gene's germline CDR1 is SGDLS and CDR2 YYNGEE. This CDR3 has 14 amino acids. The V and J ends lost 4 bases and 4 bases respectively, with 14 bases between them. This chain's CDR3 is CASSPSLGSTEAFF. The CDR3 region has the DNA TGTGCCAGCAGCCCTAGCCTCGGGTCCACTGAAGCTTTCTTT.

The chain employs TRBV5-4 and TRBJ2-1; TRBD2 aligns across 15 bases. V shed 5 bases, J shed 7 bases, and the junction held 7 bases outside the gene matches. Germline V gene data show CDR1 as SGHNT and CDR2 as YYREEE (reference sequence). The CDR3 has 16 residues. The CDR3 nucleotides read TGTGCCAGCAGGGCTCCGGGACTAGCGGGAGGTAATGAGCAGTTCTTC. This translates into CASRAPGLAGGNEQFF.

The chain is built from TRBV7-9 and TRBJ2-5, with TRBD2 identical over 9 bases. V lost 3 bases to trimming and J lost 4 bases; unmatched junction nucleotides: 9. The CDR3 totals 16 residues. Germline assignment: CDR1 SEHNR and CDR2 FQNEAQ (reference sequence). The CDR3 DNA follows: TGTGCCAGCAGCTTGCCCCCGGGACTAGCAATAGAGACCCAGTACTTC. It is translated as CASSLPPGLAIETQYF.

The chain uses TRBV27 and TRBJ1-1, with TRBD1 matching 9 bases. The CDR3 is 16 residues long. Germline V gives CDR1 MNHEY, CDR2 SMNVEV (reference sequence). The trim removed 6 bases at V and 6 bases at J, leaving 14 bases unmatched. The CDR3 here is CASRTGGLSLNAEAFF. For the CDR3, the DNA is TGTGCCAGCAGGACAGGGGGACTTAGCCTTAACGCTGAAGCTTTCTTT.

In nucleotides, the CDR3 is TGTGCCAGCAGCTCCCTGAGCTACGAGCAGTACTTC. It encodes CASSSLSYEQYF. The rearrangement uses TRBV7-2 and TRBJ2-7; no reliable D call. Trimming took 4 bases from V and 3 from J, leaving 7 bases between them. This CDR3 has 12 residues. Germline values: CDR1 SGHTA, CDR2 FQGNSA.

The chain couples TRBV5-4 to TRBJ2-1; D remains unclear. V shed 4 bases and J shed 8 bases, with 10 bases lying between them. The CDR3 spans 12 residues. Germline-derived CDR1 and CDR2 are SGHNT and YYREEE (reference sequence). CDR3 amino acids: CASSTTRDEQFF. Written as DNA, the CDR3 is TGTGCCAGCAGCACTACTCGGGATGAGCAGTTCTTC.

V and J are TRBV27 and TRBJ2-7; 7 nucleotides agree with TRBD2. In germline, CDR1 is MNHEY, CDR2 SMNVEV (reference sequence). The V gene end was trimmed by 3 bases and the J gene end by 5 bases; junction bases not matched to a gene: 4. This CDR3 spans 13 amino acids. DNA of the CDR3: TGTGCCAGCAGTTTGCGGGGGTTGGACGAGCAGTACTTC. It specifies CASSLRGLDEQYF.

The J gene is TRBJ2-2, the V gene TRBV9; TRBD2 matches 8 bases. The CDR3 covers 18 residues. Germline assignment: CDR1 SGDLS and CDR2 YYNGEE. V shed 1 base, J shed 2 bases, and the junction held 10 bases outside the gene matches. The chain's CDR3 is CASSVSGLAGGNTGELFF. The CDR3 DNA follows: TGTGCCAGCAGCGTAAGCGGTCTTGCGGGAGGAAACACCGGGGAGCTGTTTTTT.

J is TRBJ1-1 and V is TRBV19; D perhaps matches TRBD1 (5 bases). Germline CDR1 and CDR2: LNHDA and SQIVND (reference sequence). The CDR3 is made up of 12 amino acids. Trimming shortened V by 1 base and J by 5 bases, and 5 bases separated the two germline ends. CDR3 protein: CASSIAGTEAFF. CDR3 nucleotides: TGTGCCAGTAGTATAGCAGGGACTGAAGCTTTCTTT.

V and J are TRBV30 and TRBJ1-1; D gene unclear. Between the trimmed V and J ends, which lost 0 bases and 2 bases, there was a span of 10 bases. The CDR3 has 14 amino acids. Germline values: CDR1 GTSNPN, CDR2 SVGIG (reference sequence). The chain's CDR3 is CAWSVRSGNTEAFF. DNA of the CDR3: TGTGCCTGGAGTGTACGATCCGGCAACACTGAAGCTTTCTTT.

The chain employs TRBV20-1 and TRBJ2-7, with 7 bases that match TRBD1. This CDR3 has 11 amino acids. J lost 5 bases, V lost 6 bases, and 4 bases had no gene match. Germline CDR1 reads DFQATT; CDR2 reads SNEGSKA (reference sequence). The CDR3 is CSARTGHEQYF. Here the CDR3 DNA reads TGCAGTGCAAGGACAGGCCACGAGCAGTACTTC.

The rearrangement joins TRBV7-9 to TRBJ2-5; 10 positions match TRBD2. Trimming removed 4 bases from V and 2 bases from J; junction bases left unmatched: 16. The CDR3 covers 19 residues. Germline CDR1 reads SEHNR; CDR2 reads FQNEAQ (reference sequence). The chain's CDR3 is CASSSRSRPGTSEQETQYF. For the CDR3, the DNA is TGTGCCAGCAGCTCCCGCTCCCGCCCCGGGACTAGCGAACAAGAGACCCAGTACTTC.

This chain joins TRBV5-1 and TRBJ2-7; D is undetermined. The V end was cut by 0 bases, the J end by 2 bases, with 9 bases between. The CDR3 runs to 14 residues. From germline, CDR1 is SGHRS and CDR2 YFSETQ. The CDR3 reads CASSLAGLTYEQYF. The CDR3 DNA reads as TGCGCCAGCAGCTTGGCGGGTCTTACCTACGAGCAGTACTTC. Using reference TRBV5-1 and TRBJ2-7 for the parts outside the CDR3, the full variable domain is KAGVTQTPRYLIKTRGQQVTLSCSPISGHRSVSWYQQTPGQGLQFLFEYFSETQRNKGNFPGRFSGRQFSNSRSEMNVSTLELGDSALYLCASSLAGLTYEQYFGPGTRLTVT.

V usage is TRBV4-1 and J usage is TRBJ2-1; D unclear. V was pared by 0 bases and J by 9 bases, with 12 bases between. CDR3 size: 14 residues. Per germline, CDR1 MGHRA and CDR2 YSYEKL. The CDR3 DNA follows: TGCGCCAGCAGCCAAGATTCGGGTAGAAGTGAGCAGTTCTTC. It translates to CASSQDSGRSEQFF.

V usage is TRBV28 and J usage is TRBJ2-2, with TRBD2 matching 13 bases. Germline values: CDR1 MDHEN, CDR2 SYDVKM. The CDR3 contains 16 residues. J lost 4 bases, V lost 5 bases, and 4 bases had no gene match. The CDR3 nucleotides are TGTGCCAGCAGTCCACTAGCGGGAGGGCCCACCGGGGAGCTGTTTTTT. It is translated as CASSPLAGGPTGELFF. The full variable domain, rest sourced from reference TRBV28 and TRBJ2-2, is DVKVTQSSRYLVKRTGEKVFLECVQDMDHENMFWYRQDPGLGLRLIYFSYDVKMKEKGDIPEGYSVSREKKERFSLILESASTNQTSMYLCASSPLAGGPTGELFFGEGSRLTVL.

The chain is built from TRBV25-1 and TRBJ1-2, with TRBD1 as a possible D gene (5 bases). The germline gives CDR1 MGHDK, CDR2 SYGVNS. V lost 5 bases to trimming and J lost 4 bases, with 8 bases between them. CDR3 size: 12 residues. CDR3 DNA sequence: TGTGCCAGCAGTCAGGGTGGCTATGGCTACACCTTC. Encoded protein: CASSQGGYGYTF.

V usage is TRBV6-5 and J usage is TRBJ2-1; no definite D call. V was trimmed by 0 bases and J by 7 bases, leaving 10 bases between them. Per the germline V gene, CDR1 is MNHEY and CDR2 is SVGAGI. This CDR3 spans 14 amino acids. Here the CDR3 DNA reads TGTGCCAGCAGTTACTCTTGGACCTCTAATGAGCAGTTCTTC. Translating gives CASSYSWTSNEQFF.